The sequence of this T cell receptor (beta chain) was determined in a study of Ad26.COV2.S vaccination and SARS-CoV-2 variants. Background on the study: Intramuscularly, Ad26.COV2.S was given either once or twice, 56 days apart. Broader study findings: Spike-specific TCR breadth was greater after Ad26.COV2.S than placebo. TCR breadth and depth estimates may have understated total T cell responses. The authors reported substantial breadth in spike-specific CD8+ and CD4+ T cell responses after vaccination.

As concerns this clone: Its antigen is still unknown.

Treatment of the sample: about 20 received Ad26.COV2.S at low or high dose, single or two shots; about 5 received placebo; per-sample allocation not given. Day 63 after the first injection of vaccine or placebo was the sampling time. Sequencing was performed with immunoSEQ multiplex PCR; in TCRdb, only in-frame clones are kept and a portion is missing. The sample shows some 250,000 clones, roughly 90% of them seen only once. This clonotype was obtained from a person aged 18-65 years who received the Ad26.COV2.S COVID-19 vaccine or a placebo. Sequenced material: peripheral blood, taken in a trial of Ad26.COV2.S vaccine versus placebo.

As DNA, the CDR3 is TGCAGCGTCGACTTGTACAATGAGCAGTTCTTC. It encodes CSVDLYNEQFF. This chain uses TRBV29-1 with TRBJ2-1; D call uncertain. The length of the CDR3 is 11 residues. Per germline, CDR1 SQVTM and CDR2 ANQGSEA. Trimming stripped 6 bases from V and 4 bases from J, with 7 bases between.